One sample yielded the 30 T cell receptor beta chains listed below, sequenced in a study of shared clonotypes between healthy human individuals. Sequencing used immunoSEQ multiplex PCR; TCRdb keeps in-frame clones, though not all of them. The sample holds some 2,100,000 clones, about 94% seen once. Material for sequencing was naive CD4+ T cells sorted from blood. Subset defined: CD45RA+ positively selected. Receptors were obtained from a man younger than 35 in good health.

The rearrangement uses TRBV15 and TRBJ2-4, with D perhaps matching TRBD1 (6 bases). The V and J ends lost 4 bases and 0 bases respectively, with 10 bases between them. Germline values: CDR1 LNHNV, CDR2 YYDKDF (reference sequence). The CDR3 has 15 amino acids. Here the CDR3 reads CATSIGGLAKNIQYF. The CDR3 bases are TGTGCCACCAGCATAGGGGGTCTAGCCAAAAACATTCAGTACTTC.

In DNA, the CDR3 is TGTGCCAGCAGATATTGGGCCGGGGCCAACGTCCTGACTTTC. The encoded protein is CASRYWAGANVLTF. The rearrangement links TRBV6-5 to TRBJ2-6; no clear D. This CDR3 has 14 residues. V dropped 6 bases and J dropped 4 bases, with 10 bases sitting between them. Per the germline V gene, CDR1 is MNHEY and CDR2 is SVGAGI.

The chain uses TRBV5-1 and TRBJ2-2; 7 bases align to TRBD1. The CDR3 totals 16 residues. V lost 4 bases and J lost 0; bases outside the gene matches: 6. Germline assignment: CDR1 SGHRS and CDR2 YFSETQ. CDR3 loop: CASSRGLIANTGELFF. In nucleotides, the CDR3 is TGCGCCAGCAGCAGGGGGCTTATAGCGAACACCGGGGAGCTGTTTTTT.

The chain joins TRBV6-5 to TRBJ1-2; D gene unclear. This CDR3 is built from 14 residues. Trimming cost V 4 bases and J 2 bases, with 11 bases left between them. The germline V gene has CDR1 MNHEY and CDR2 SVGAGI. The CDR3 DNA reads TGTGCCAGCAGTTCCCCTTCAGGAAACTATGGCTACACCTTC. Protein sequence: CASSSPSGNYGYTF.

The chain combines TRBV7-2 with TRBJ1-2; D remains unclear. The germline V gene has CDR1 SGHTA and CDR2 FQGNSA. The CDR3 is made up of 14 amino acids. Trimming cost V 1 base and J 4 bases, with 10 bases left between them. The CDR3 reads CASSLGREAYGYTF. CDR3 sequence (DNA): TGTGCCAGCAGCTTAGGAAGGGAGGCCTATGGCTACACCTTC.

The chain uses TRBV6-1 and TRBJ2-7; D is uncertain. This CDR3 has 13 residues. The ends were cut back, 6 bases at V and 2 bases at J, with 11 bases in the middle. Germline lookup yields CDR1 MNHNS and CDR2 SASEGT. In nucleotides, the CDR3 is TGTGCCAGCAGCCCCAACCCTGCCTACGAGCAGTACTTC. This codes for CASSPNPAYEQYF.

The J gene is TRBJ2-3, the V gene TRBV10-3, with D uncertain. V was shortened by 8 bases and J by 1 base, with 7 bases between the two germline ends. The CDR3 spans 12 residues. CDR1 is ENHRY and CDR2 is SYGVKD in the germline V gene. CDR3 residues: CAIGYGTDTQYF. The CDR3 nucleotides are TGTGCCATCGGGTATGGCACAGATACGCAGTATTTT.

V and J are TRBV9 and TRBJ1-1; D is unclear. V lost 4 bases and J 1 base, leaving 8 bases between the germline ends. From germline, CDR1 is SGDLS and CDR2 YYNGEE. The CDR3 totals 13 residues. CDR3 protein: CASSPRSNTEAFF. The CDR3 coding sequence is TGTGCCAGCAGCCCCCGGTCGAACACTGAAGCTTTCTTT.

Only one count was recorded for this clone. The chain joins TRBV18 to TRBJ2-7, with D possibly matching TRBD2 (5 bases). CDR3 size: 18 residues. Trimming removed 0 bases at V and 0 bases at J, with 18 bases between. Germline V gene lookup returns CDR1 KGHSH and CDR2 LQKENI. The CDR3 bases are TGTGCCAGCTCACCACCCGTATCGACTCTAGCAGGCTCCTACGAGCAGTACTTC. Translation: CASSPPVSTLAGSYEQYF. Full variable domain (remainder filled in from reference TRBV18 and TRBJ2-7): NAGVMQNPRHLVRRRGQEARLRCSPMKGHSHVYWYRQLPEEGLKFMVYLQKENIIDESGMPKERFSAEFPKEGPSILRIQQVVRGDSAAYFCASSPPVSTLAGSYEQYFGPGTRLTVT.

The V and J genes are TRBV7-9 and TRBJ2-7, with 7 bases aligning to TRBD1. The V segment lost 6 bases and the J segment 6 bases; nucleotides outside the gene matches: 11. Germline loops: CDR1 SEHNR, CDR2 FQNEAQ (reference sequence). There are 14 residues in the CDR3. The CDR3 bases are TGTGCCAGCAGGATGGACAGGACGGGCTCCGAGCAGTACTTC. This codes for CASRMDRTGSEQYF.

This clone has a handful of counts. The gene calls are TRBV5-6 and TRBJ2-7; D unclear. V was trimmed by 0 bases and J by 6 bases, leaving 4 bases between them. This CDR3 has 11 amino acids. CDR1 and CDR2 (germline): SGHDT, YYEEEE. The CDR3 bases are TGTGCCAGCAGCTTGGAGCGCGAGCAGTACTTC. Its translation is CASSLEREQYF.

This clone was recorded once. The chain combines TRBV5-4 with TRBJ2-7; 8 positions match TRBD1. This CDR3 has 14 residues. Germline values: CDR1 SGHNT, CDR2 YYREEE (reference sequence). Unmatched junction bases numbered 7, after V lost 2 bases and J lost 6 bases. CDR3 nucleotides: TGTGCCAGCAGCTTACAGGGGGTTAGGAGCGAGCAGTACTTC. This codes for CASSLQGVRSEQYF. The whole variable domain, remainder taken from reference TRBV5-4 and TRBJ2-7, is ETGVTQSPTHLIKTRGQQVTLRCSSQSGHNTVSWYQQALGQGPQFIFQYYREEENGRGNFPPRFSGLQFPNYSSELNVNALELDDSALYLCASSLQGVRSEQYFGPGTRLTVT.

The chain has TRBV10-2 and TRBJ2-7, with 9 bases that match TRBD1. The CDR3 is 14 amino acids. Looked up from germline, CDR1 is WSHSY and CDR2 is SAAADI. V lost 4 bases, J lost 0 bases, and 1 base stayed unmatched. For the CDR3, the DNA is TGCGCCAGCAGTGGGGACAGGGCCTCCTACGAGCAGTACTTC. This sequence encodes CASSGDRASYEQYF.

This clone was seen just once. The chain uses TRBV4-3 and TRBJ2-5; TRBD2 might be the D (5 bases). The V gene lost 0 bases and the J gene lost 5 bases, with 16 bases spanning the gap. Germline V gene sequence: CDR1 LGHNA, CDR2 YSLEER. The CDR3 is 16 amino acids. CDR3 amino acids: CASSQEVGAIRETQYF. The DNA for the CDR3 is TGCGCCAGCAGCCAAGAGGTGGGAGCGATACGGGAGACCCAGTACTTC.

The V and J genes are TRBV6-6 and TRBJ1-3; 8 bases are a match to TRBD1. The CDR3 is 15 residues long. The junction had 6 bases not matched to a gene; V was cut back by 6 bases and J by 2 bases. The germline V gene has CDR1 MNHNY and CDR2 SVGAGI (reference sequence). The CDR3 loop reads CASRTWTGTGNTIYF. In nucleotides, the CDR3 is TGTGCCAGCAGAACGTGGACAGGGACTGGAAACACCATATATTTT.

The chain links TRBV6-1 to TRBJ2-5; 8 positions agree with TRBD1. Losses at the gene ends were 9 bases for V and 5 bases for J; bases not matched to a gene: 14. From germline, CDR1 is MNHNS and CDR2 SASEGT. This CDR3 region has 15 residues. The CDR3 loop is CASGEAGGLVETQYF. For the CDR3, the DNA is TGTGCCAGTGGTGAAGCAGGGGGCCTGGTGGAGACCCAGTACTTC.

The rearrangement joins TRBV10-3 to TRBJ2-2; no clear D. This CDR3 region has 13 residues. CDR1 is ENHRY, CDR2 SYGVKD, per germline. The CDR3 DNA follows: TGTGCACGATCAGAGGCTAGCACCGGGGAGCTGTTTTTT. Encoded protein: CARSEASTGELFF.

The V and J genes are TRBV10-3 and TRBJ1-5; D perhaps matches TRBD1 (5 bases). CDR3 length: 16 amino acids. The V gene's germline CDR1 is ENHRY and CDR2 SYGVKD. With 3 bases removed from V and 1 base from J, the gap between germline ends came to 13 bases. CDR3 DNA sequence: TGTGCCATCAGTGAAGGGACCGTTCGGAGCAATCAGCCCCAGCATTTT. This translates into CAISEGTVRSNQPQHF.

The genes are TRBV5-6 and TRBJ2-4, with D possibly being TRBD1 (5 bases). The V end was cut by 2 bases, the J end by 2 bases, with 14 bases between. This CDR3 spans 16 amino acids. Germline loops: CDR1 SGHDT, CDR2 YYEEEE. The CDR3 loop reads CASSFRGQRTKNIQYF. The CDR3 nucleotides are TGTGCCAGCAGCTTTAGGGGCCAGAGGACCAAAAACATTCAGTACTTC.

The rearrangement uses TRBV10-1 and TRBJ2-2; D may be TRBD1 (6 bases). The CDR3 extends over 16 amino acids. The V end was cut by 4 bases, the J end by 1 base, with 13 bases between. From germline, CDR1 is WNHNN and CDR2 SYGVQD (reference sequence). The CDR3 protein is CASSGPQGKNTGELFF. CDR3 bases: TGCGCCAGCAGTGGCCCCCAGGGGAAGAACACCGGGGAGCTGTTTTTT.

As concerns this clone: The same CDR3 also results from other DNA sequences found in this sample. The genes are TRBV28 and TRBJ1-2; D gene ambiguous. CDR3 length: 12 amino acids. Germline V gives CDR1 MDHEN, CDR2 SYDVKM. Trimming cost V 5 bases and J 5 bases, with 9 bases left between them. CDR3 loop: CASSRAGYGYTF. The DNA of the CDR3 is TGTGCCAGCAGTAGGGCGGGATATGGCTACACCTTC.

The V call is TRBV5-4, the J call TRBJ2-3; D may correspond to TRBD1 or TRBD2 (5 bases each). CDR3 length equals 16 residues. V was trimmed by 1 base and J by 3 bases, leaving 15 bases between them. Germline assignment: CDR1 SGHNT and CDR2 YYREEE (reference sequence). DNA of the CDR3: TGTGCCAGCAGCTTGATAGGGGTGTCGGGAACAGATACGCAGTATTTT. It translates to CASSLIGVSGTDTQYF.

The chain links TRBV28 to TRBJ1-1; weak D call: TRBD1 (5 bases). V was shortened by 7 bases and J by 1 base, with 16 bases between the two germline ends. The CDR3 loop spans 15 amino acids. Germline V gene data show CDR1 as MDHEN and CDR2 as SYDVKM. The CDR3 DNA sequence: TGTGCCAGCATCCGGGACCAGGGAGGGAACACTGAAGCTTTCTTT. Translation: CASIRDQGGNTEAFF.

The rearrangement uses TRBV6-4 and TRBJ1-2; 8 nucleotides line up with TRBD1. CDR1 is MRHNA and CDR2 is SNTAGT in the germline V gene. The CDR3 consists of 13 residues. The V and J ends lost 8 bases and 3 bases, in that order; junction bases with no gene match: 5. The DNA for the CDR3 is TGTGCCAGCCGACAGGGGCCTCACTATGGCTACACCTTC. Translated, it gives CASRQGPHYGYTF.

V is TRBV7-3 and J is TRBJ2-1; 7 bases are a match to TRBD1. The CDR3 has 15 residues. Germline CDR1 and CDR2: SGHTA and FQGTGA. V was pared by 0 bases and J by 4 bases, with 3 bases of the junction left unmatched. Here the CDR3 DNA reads TGTGCCAGCAGCTTAACAGGGGGCCTATACAATGAGCAGTTCTTC. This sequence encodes CASSLTGGLYNEQFF.

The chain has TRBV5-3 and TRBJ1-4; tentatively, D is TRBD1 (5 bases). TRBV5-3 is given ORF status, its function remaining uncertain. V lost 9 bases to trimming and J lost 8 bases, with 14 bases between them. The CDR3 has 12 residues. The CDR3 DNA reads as TGTGCCAACGGGGGGGAAGGAGAAAAACTGTTTTTT. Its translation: CANGGEGEKLFF.

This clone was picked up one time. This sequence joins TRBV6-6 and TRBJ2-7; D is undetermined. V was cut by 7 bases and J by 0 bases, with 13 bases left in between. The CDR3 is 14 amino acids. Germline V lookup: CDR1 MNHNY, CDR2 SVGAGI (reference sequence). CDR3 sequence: CASKPGRSSYEQYF. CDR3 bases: TGTGCCAGCAAGCCAGGCCGAAGCTCCTACGAGCAGTACTTC.

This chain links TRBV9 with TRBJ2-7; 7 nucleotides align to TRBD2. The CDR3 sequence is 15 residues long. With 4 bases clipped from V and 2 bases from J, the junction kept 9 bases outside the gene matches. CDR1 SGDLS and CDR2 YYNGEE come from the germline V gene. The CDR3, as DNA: TGTGCCAGCAGCCCCTCGGGACGGGGGGCCTACGAGCAGTACTTC. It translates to CASSPSGRGAYEQYF.

The CDR3 spells CASSRGGTTGELFF. In DNA form, the CDR3 reads TGTGCCAGCAGCCGGGGGGGTACCACCGGGGAGCTGTTTTTT. The chain uses TRBV7-2 and TRBJ2-2; 8 bases match TRBD2. With V trimmed by 5 bases and J by 4 bases, 3 bases remained unmatched. CDR1 is SGHTA and CDR2 is FQGNSA in the germline V gene. CDR3 length: 14 amino acids.

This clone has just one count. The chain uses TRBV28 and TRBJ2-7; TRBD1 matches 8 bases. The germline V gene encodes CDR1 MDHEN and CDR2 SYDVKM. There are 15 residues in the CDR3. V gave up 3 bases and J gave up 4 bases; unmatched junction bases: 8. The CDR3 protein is CASSLVGQGEYEQYF. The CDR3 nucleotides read TGTGCCAGCAGTTTGGTAGGACAGGGCGAGTACGAGCAGTACTTC.